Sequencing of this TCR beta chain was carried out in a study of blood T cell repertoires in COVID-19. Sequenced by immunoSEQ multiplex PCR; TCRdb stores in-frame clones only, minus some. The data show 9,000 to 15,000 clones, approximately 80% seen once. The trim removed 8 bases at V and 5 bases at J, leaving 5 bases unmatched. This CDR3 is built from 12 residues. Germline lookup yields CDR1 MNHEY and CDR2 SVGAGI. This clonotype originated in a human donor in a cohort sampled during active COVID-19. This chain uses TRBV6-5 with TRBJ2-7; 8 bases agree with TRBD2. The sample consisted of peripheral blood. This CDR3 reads CASPGLGDEQYF. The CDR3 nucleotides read TGTGCCAGCCCGGGACTAGGCGACGAGCAGTACTTC.